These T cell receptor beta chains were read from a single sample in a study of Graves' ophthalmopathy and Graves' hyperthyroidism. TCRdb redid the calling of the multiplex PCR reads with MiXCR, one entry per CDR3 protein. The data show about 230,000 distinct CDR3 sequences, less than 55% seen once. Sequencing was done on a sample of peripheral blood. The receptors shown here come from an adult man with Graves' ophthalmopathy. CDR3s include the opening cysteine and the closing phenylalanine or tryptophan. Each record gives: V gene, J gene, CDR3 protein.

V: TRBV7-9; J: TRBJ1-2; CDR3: CASSLATGGYTF
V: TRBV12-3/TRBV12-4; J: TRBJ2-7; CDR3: CASSLGLAFPYEQYF
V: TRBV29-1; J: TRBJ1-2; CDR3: CSVDETGAGYTF
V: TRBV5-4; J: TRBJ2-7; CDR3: CASSPRTSLAYEQYF
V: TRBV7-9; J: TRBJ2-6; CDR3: CASQTEANVLTF
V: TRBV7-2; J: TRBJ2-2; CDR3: CASSQARGELFF
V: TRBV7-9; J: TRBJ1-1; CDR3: CASSPPQASNTEAFF
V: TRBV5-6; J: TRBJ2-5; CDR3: CASSSKSGTAYQETQYF
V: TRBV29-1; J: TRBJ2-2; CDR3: CSVAGENTGELFF
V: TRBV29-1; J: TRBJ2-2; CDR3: CSQYRGRGELFF
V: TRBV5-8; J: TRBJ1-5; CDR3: CASSLRVGLGNQPQHF
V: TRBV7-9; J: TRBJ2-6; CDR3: CASSGESGANVLTF
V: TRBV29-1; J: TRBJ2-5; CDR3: CSVLGAGETQYF
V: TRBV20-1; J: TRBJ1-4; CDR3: CSARGRQSRELFF
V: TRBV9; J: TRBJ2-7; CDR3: CASSPRDSVSYEQYF
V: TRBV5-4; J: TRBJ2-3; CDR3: CASSPGPLNTDTQYF
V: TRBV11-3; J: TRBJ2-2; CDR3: CASSFGERGNTGELFF
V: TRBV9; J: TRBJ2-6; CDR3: CASSANTGANVLTF
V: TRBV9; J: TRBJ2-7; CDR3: CASSPSPDRAHEQYF
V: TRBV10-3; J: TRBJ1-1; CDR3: CAISESFWGNTEAFF
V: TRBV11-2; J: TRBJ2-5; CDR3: CASSPRFVGETQYF
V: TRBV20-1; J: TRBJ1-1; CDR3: CSARDQVVGATEAFF
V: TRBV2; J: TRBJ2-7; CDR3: CASSHLGAYEQYF
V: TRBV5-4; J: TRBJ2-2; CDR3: CASSLAPGPYGGELFF
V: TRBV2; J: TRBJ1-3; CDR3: CASSERYSGNTIYF